Sequencing of this T cell receptor (beta chain) was carried out in a study of T-cell reconstitution after alpha-beta-depleted transplantation in children. Preparation of the TCRbeta library involved a method that used unique molecular identifiers. TCRdb analysed the PCR reads with MiXCR anew, one entry per CDR3 protein. The sample lists around 340,000 distinct CDR3 sequences; less than 15% were seen once. CDR1 GTSNPN and CDR2 SVGIG come from the germline V gene (reference sequence). The CDR3 totals 12 residues. Trimming took 5 bases from V and 1 from J, leaving 8 bases between them. This rearrangement joins TRBV30 to TRBJ1-1; D is undetermined. The sample consisted of PBMCs, taken from the stem cell graft. The receptor comes from a human donor who donated a stem cell graft to a child with Fanconi anemia. CDR3: CAWSPWNTEAFF. CDR3 coding DNA: TGTGCCTGGTCCCCTTGGAACACTGAAGCTTTCTTT.